The 4 T cell receptor beta chains given below trace back to one sample, sequenced in a study of technical replicates of blood from several donors. Profiling relied on immunoSEQ multiplex PCR, and the TCRdb table lists in-frame clones only, not all of them. Of some 78,000 clones in the sample, more than 85% were seen once. Sequenced material: T cells isolated from PBMCs. These receptors originate from a human donor in good health.

The chain employs TRBV9 and TRBJ2-1; 9 bases match TRBD1. J lost 7 bases, V lost 0 bases, and 5 bases had no gene match. Per the germline V gene, CDR1 is SGDLS and CDR2 is YYNGEE. This CDR3 spans 15 amino acids. The CDR3 bases are TGTGCCAGCAGCGTAGGAGGGGGGACAGGGAATGAGCAGTTCTTC. Residues: CASSVGGGTGNEQFF. The full variable domain, with the rest looked up from reference TRBV9 and TRBJ2-1, is DSGVTQTPKHLITATGQRVTLRCSPRSGDLSVYWYQQSLDQGLQFLIQYYNGEERAKGNILERFSAQQFPDLHSELNLSSLELGDSALYFCASSVGGGTGNEQFFGPGTRLTVL.

The rearrangement joins TRBV10-2 to TRBJ1-1; D is undetermined. V lost 4 bases and J lost 1, with 7 bases in between. The CDR3 has 13 amino acids. Germline CDR1 WSHSY, CDR2 SAAADI. CDR3 amino acids: CASSVVGNTEAFF. The CDR3 DNA reads as TGCGCCAGCAGTGTGGTCGGGAACACTGAAGCTTTCTTT.

The rearrangement links TRBV19 to TRBJ1-3, with 9 bases fitting TRBD1. V trimming: 6 bases; J trimming: 1 base; junction bases outside the gene matches: 4. CDR1 is LNHDA, CDR2 SQIVND, per germline (reference sequence). CDR3 size: 15 residues. CDR3 nucleotide sequence: TGTGCCAGTAGAATGGGACAGGGTTCTGGAAACACCATATATTTT. It encodes CASRMGQGSGNTIYF.

In this sample, this clone turned up once. This sequence joins TRBV6-7 and TRBJ2-1, with D perhaps matching TRBD2 (5 bases). TRBV6-7 is marked as an open reading frame, function uncertain. The ends were cut back, 0 bases at V and 4 bases at J, with 7 bases in the middle. The CDR3 covers 14 residues. Here the CDR3 reads CASSYSGVYNEQFF. The CDR3 DNA is TGTGCCAGCAGTTACTCGGGAGTGTACAATGAGCAGTTCTTC.